These T cell receptor beta chains were read from a single sample in a study of blood T cell repertoires in COVID-19. TCRdb's copy holds only in-frame clones and misses some; the assay was immunoSEQ multiplex PCR. Of 100,000 or so clones in the sample, less than 85% were seen once. Sequencing was carried out using peripheral blood. The receptors here all came from a woman aged 70-85 years with active or convalescent COVID-19. Both conserved end residues are part of each CDR3. D genes are given only for firm matches. The size entry is marked missing in some rows and otherwise reads once, few, many or a size class.

17	TRBD2	TRBJ2-2	.	TRBV7-2	TGTGCCAGCAGCTTAAAGAGCGGGAGACCGAACACCGGGGAGCTGTTTTTT	CASSLKSGRPNTGELFF
12	.	TRBJ2-7	.	TRBV28	TGTGCCAGCCGCAGCGGAGTGGGCGAGCAGTACTTC	CASRSGVGEQYF
15	TRBD1	TRBJ1-1	once	TRBV5-4	TGTGCCAGCAGCTTGCGTGAGGGGGCGGTCACTGAAGCTTTCTTT	CASSLREGAVTEAFF
12	.	TRBJ1-2	.	TRBV6-2/TRBV6-3	TGTGCCAGCAGCGAACAGGGCTATGGCTACACCTTC	CASSEQGYGYTF
16	.	TRBJ2-7	.	TRBV7-2	TGTGCCAGCAGCTCTCAAGGACTCAGTTTCTCCTACGAGCAGTACTTC	CASSSQGLSFSYEQYF
13	.	TRBJ1-1	few	TRBV9	TGTGCCAGCAGCGTAGATTATAACACTGAAGCTTTCTTT	CASSVDYNTEAFF
17	TRBD2	TRBJ2-1	.	TRBV7-9	TGTGCCAGCAGCGGATGGAGTAGCGGGGGGCCATCCAATGAGCAGTTCTTC	CASSGWSSGGPSNEQFF
17	TRBD1	TRBJ1-4	.	TRBV4-2	TGTGCCAGCAGCCAAGAAGGGGGCAGAGTTACTAATGAAAAACTGTTTTTT	CASSQEGGRVTNEKLFF
16	TRBD1	TRBJ1-3	.	TRBV28	TGTGCCAGCAGTTCCGGGACAGGTCGTTTGGGAAACACCATATATTTT	CASSSGTGRLGNTIYF
14	.	TRBJ1-5	.	TRBV7-9	TGTGCCAGCAGCTCAAACTACAGGGATCAGCCCCAGCATTTT	CASSSNYRDQPQHF
17	TRBD1	TRBJ1-2	.	TRBV6-2/TRBV6-3	TGTGCCAGCAGTTACTCGGACAGGGGGCCTCCTAACTATGGCTACACCTTC	CASSYSDRGPPNYGYTF
15	.	TRBJ1-6	once	TRBV28	TGTGCCAGCAGTGGGGGGGCGGGGAGGAATTCACCCCTCCACTTT	CASSGGAGRNSPLHF
14	TRBD2	TRBJ2-3	few	TRBV29-1	TGCAGCGTTGGCTCTAGCGGAAACACAGATACGCAGTATTTT	CSVGSSGNTDTQYF
15	TRBD2	TRBJ2-1	.	TRBV7-2	TGTGCCAGCAGCTTTGGAGCGGGAGTGGGGAATGAGCAGTTCTTC	CASSFGAGVGNEQFF
13	.	TRBJ2-7	.	TRBV15	TGTGCCACCAGCAGAGATCTACGGTCCGAGCAGTACTTC	CATSRDLRSEQYF
14	.	TRBJ2-5	.	TRBV5-6	TGTGCCAGCAGCTGGGGAACTGGAGGAGAGACCCAGTACTTC	CASSWGTGGETQYF
15	.	TRBJ2-1	.	TRBV5-4	TGTGCCAGCAGCTTGGAGGGGGGGGCCTACAATGAGCAGTTCTTC	CASSLEGGAYNEQFF
15	TRBD1	TRBJ1-5	.	TRBV3-1/TRBV3-2	TGTGCCAGCAGCCAAGACAACAGGGGGAATCAGCCCCAGCATTTT	CASSQDNRGNQPQHF
17	.	TRBJ2-7	.	TRBV5-6	TGTGCCAGCAGCTTGGCCCCGGCTGGACAGAGCTCCTACGAGCAGTACTTC	CASSLAPAGQSSYEQYF
13	.	TRBJ1-2	.	TRBV12-3/TRBV12-4	TGTGCCAGCAGTTCCGGCAGGGCCTATGGCTACACCTTC	CASSSGRAYGYTF
15	.	TRBJ2-5	.	TRBV5-5	TGTGCCAGCAGCTTGGAGGCGGGACCCGCGAAGACCCAGTACTTC	CASSLEAGPAKTQYF
15	TRBD2	TRBJ2-1	.	TRBV11-3	TGTGCCAGCAGCTTACACGCGGGAGGGCCAGATGAGCAGTTCTTC	CASSLHAGGPDEQFF
16	TRBD2	TRBJ2-3	.	TRBV2	TGTGCCAGCAGTGAAATCGGGAGGGACGGCACAGATACGCAGTATTTT	CASSEIGRDGTDTQYF
15	.	TRBJ1-2	.	TRBV6-2/TRBV6-3	TGTGCCAGCAGTTACTCGGGCCTTACCAACTATGGCTACACCTTC	CASSYSGLTNYGYTF
16	TRBD2	TRBJ2-7	.	TRBV30	TGTGCCTGGAGTGGGACTAGCGGGATGGATCTCAACGAGCAGTACTTC	CAWSGTSGMDLNEQYF
14	.	TRBJ2-5	.	TRBV11-3	TGTGCCAGCAGCCCGGGGTACAGGGCGGAGACCCAGTACTTC	CASSPGYRAETQYF
14	TRBD1	TRBJ1-5	.	TRBV28	TGTGCCAGCAGTTTGGGACAGCCCAATCAGCCCCAGCATTTT	CASSLGQPNQPQHF
12	.	TRBJ2-1	few	TRBV24-1	TGTGCCACCAGTGGAGGGGGGGGTGAGCAGTTCTTC	CATSGGGGEQFF
16	.	TRBJ1-5	once	TRBV30	TGTGCCTGGAGTGTGCGGGGGTGGGATAGCAATCAGCCCCAGCATTTT	CAWSVRGWDSNQPQHF
14	.	TRBJ1-6	.	TRBV28	TGTGCCAGCAGTTTAGGCAGTACCTATTCACCCCTCCACTTT	CASSLGSTYSPLHF
13	.	TRBJ2-5	.	TRBV29-1	TGCAGCGTTCGGGAAGGCCGGGGAGAGACCCAGTACTTC	CSVREGRGETQYF